These 32 T cell receptor beta chains share one sample of origin, sequenced in a study of cytotoxic CD8 clonotypes in ibrutinib-treated CLL. TCRdb keeps only in-frame clones here, not all; method: immunoSEQ multiplex PCR. The sample holds over 45,000 clones; over 55% are singletons and the top ten take roughly 20%. Material: PBMCs, obtained after 24 months of ibrutinib treatment. These receptors all stem from a human donor with chronic lymphocytic leukemia.

This clone occurred many times. The chain is built from TRBV5-1 and TRBJ1-1; 9 bases are a match to TRBD1. The trim removed 1 base at V and 7 bases at J, leaving 8 bases unmatched. This CDR3 has 15 amino acids. The germline V gene encodes CDR1 SGHRS and CDR2 YFSETQ. This chain's CDR3 is CASSLIGQGRNEAFF. The CDR3 DNA reads as TGCGCCAGCAGCTTGATTGGACAGGGGCGAAATGAAGCTTTCTTT.

This rearrangement joins TRBV5-4 to TRBJ2-7; D perhaps matches TRBD1 (5 bases). CDR1 SGHNT and CDR2 YYREEE come from the germline V gene (reference sequence). The CDR3 has 12 residues. Trimming took 2 bases from V and 6 from J, leaving 9 bases between them. CDR3 sequence reads: CASSFRVGEQYV. The CDR3 DNA reads TGTGCCAGCAGCTTCAGGGTAGGCGAGCAGTACGTC.

This chain uses TRBV18 with TRBJ1-4, with D possibly TRBD1 on 6 matching bases. Looked up from germline, CDR1 is KGHSH and CDR2 is LQKENI. The CDR3 extends over 15 amino acids. Between the trimmed V and J ends, which lost 2 bases and 3 bases, there was a span of 10 bases. The CDR3 protein is CASSPITGSNEKLFF. CDR3 sequence (DNA): TGTGCCAGCTCACCAATAACAGGGTCTAATGAAAAACTGTTTTTT.

The V call is TRBV19, the J call TRBJ1-5; possibly TRBD1 for D (5 bases). The CDR3 length is 15 residues. CDR1 is LNHDA, CDR2 SQIVND, per germline (reference sequence). The V end lost 8 bases, the J end lost 3 bases, and 17 bases lay between the germline ends. This CDR3 reads CASARDGLFNQPQHF. CDR3 DNA sequence: TGTGCCAGTGCCCGGGACGGACTCTTCAATCAGCCCCAGCATTTT.

V gene TRBV7-2 combines with J gene TRBJ1-5; 12 bases match TRBD1. The germline V gene encodes CDR1 SGHTA and CDR2 FQGNSA. The CDR3 runs 15 residues. J gave up 4 bases and V 5 bases, and 3 bases lay outside the gene matches. CDR3 protein: CASSQGQGANQPQHF. The CDR3 DNA is TGTGCCAGCAGCCAGGGACAGGGGGCGAATCAGCCCCAGCATTTT.

This clone has ten or more counts. This chain joins TRBV6-1 and TRBJ2-1; maybe TRBD2 (6 bases). CDR3 length: 15 residues. Germline V gene lookup returns CDR1 MNHNS and CDR2 SASEGT. The V end was cut by 6 bases, the J end by 0 bases, with 12 bases between. The CDR3 region has the DNA TGTGCCAGCAGCCGACGGGGGAGCTCCTACAATGAGCAGTTCTTC. This gives the protein CASSRRGSSYNEQFF.

The V and J genes are TRBV11-2 and TRBJ1-6; TRBD1 is a possible D gene (6 bases). Trimming pared 3 bases from V and 6 bases from J, leaving 9 bases between. From germline, CDR1 is SGHAT and CDR2 FQNNGV. The CDR3 covers 14 residues. CDR3 sequence: CASSLTGPNSPLHF. CDR3 bases: TGTGCCAGCAGCTTGACAGGTCCTAATTCACCCCTCCACTTT.

This clone was picked up a small number of times. The rearrangement links TRBV6-6 to TRBJ2-1; 7 bases line up with TRBD2. CDR3 size: 13 residues. Unmatched junction bases numbered 4, after V lost 2 bases and J lost 9 bases. CDR1 is MNHNY, CDR2 SVGAGI, per germline (reference sequence). The CDR3: CASSYVAGAEQFF. The DNA for the CDR3 is TGTGCCAGCAGTTACGTGGCGGGAGCTGAGCAGTTCTTC.

The J gene is TRBJ2-1, the V gene TRBV28, with D possibly matching TRBD2 (6 bases). The CDR3 consists of 13 residues. From germline, CDR1 is MDHEN and CDR2 SYDVKM. The V gene lost 4 bases and the J gene lost 12 bases, with 16 bases spanning the gap. CDR3 sequence (DNA): TGTGCCAGCAGTTCCCCCGGCTGGCGGGGGCAGTTCTTC. It is translated as CASSSPGWRGQFF.

The gene calls are TRBV7-2 and TRBJ2-7, with 7 nucleotides matching TRBD2. Germline CDR1 SGHTA, CDR2 FQGNSA. The CDR3 totals 14 residues. Germline trimming cut 5 bases from V and 0 bases from J; bases unmatched to any gene: 4. The CDR3 coding sequence is TGTGCCAGCAGCATGACTAGCATCTCCTACGAGCAGTACTTC. This codes for CASSMTSISYEQYF.

This clone was seen a few times. J is TRBJ2-5 and V is TRBV6-1, with D perhaps TRBD1 (6 bases). CDR3 size: 15 residues. Germline lookup yields CDR1 MNHNS and CDR2 SASEGT. Trimming stripped 6 bases from V and 4 bases from J, with 18 bases between. CDR3 protein: CASRRTVAISETQYF. CDR3 coding DNA: TGTGCCAGCAGGAGGACAGTCGCGATTTCAGAGACCCAGTACTTC.

This chain uses TRBV5-1 with TRBJ2-1; 12 bases match TRBD2. The CDR3 is 15 residues long. Germline V gene sequence: CDR1 SGHRS, CDR2 YFSETQ. J was trimmed by 7 bases and V by 7 bases; bases with no gene match: 9. CDR3 sequence (DNA): TGCGCCAGCCGGATCCTAGCGGGAGGGCTAAATGAGCAGTTCTTC. Amino acid sequence: CASRILAGGLNEQFF.

This clone was counted only a few times. The chain is built from TRBV5-1 and TRBJ2-3, with a possible D match to TRBD2 (6 bases). The CDR3 extends over 15 amino acids. Germline loops: CDR1 SGHRS, CDR2 YFSETQ. V lost 0 bases, J lost 3 bases, and 11 bases lay in between. CDR3 nucleotides: TGCGCCAGCAGCTTGGGGCTAGCGAGGACAGATACGCAGTATTTT. Its translation is CASSLGLARTDTQYF.

The V call is TRBV6-5, the J call TRBJ2-7, with 10 positions matching TRBD2. Per the germline V gene, CDR1 is MNHEY and CDR2 is SVGAGI. The junction had 9 bases not matched to a gene; V was cut back by 7 bases and J by 6 bases. There are 14 residues in the CDR3. CDR3 sequence reads: CASKASGSILEQYF. In DNA form, the CDR3 reads TGTGCCAGCAAGGCTAGCGGGAGTATACTCGAGCAGTACTTC.

This clone was seen a handful of times. The rearrangement joins TRBV30 to TRBJ1-2; no firm D call. The CDR3 runs to 14 residues. V shed 3 bases and J shed 4 bases, with 15 bases lying between them. From germline, CDR1 is GTSNPN and CDR2 SVGIG (reference sequence). The CDR3 sequence is CAWSDENAGYGYTF. The CDR3 coding sequence is TGTGCCTGGAGCGATGAGAACGCGGGCTATGGCTACACCTTC. Looking up the rest from reference TRBV30 and TRBJ1-2 gives the full variable domain: SQTIHQWPATLVQPVGSPLSLECTVEGTSNPNLYWYRQAAGRGLQLLFYSVGIGQISSEVPQNLSASRPQDRQFILSSKKLLLSDSGFYLCAWSDENAGYGYTFGSGTRLTVV.

The chain has TRBV9 and TRBJ2-1; D may correspond to TRBD1 or TRBD2 (7 bases each). The ends were cut back, 3 bases at V and 7 bases at J, with 11 bases in the middle. Per the germline V gene, CDR1 is SGDLS and CDR2 is YYNGEE. CDR3 length: 13 residues. The CDR3 DNA sequence: TGTGCCAGCAGCGGCAGGGGGGGAAATGAGCAGTTCTTC. Translation gives CASSGRGGNEQFF.

There are a few counts of this clone. CDR3 coding DNA: TGTGCCAGCTCACCACGGAGCGGACCAGCAGGCAGTCAAGAGACCCAGTACTTC. Translated, it gives CASSPRSGPAGSQETQYF. The chain recombines TRBV18 with TRBJ2-5; a weak D match, TRBD2 (5 bases). The V end was cut by 1 base, the J end by 2 bases, with 20 bases between. In germline, CDR1 is KGHSH, CDR2 LQKENI. The CDR3 sequence is 18 residues long.

The V gene is TRBV7-9, the J gene TRBJ2-5, with D uncertain. V shed 1 base and J shed 5 bases, with 11 bases lying between them. Germline-derived CDR1 and CDR2 are SEHNR and FQNEAQ (reference sequence). The CDR3 spans 14 residues. The CDR3 nucleotides read TGTGCCAGCAGCTTAGGTTTCAGTTTGGAGACCCAGTACTTC. This sequence encodes CASSLGFSLETQYF.

The CDR3: CASSVGPGRGMGYTF. The CDR3 DNA reads as TGTGCCAGCAGCGTAGGGCCGGGGAGGGGAATGGGCTACACCTTC. V and J are TRBV9 and TRBJ1-2; D might be TRBD1 (5 bases). V was trimmed by 0 bases and J by 8 bases, leaving 17 bases between them. Germline CDR1 and CDR2: SGDLS and YYNGEE. This CDR3 region has 15 residues.

The chain recombines TRBV29-1 with TRBJ1-3; D is unclear. The CDR3 runs to 13 residues. From germline, CDR1 is SQVTM and CDR2 ANQGSEA. The V end was cut by 6 bases, the J end by 4 bases, with 13 bases between. The CDR3 region is CSVASEIGNTIYF. The DNA of the CDR3 is TGCAGCGTAGCAAGCGAAATCGGAAACACCATATATTTT.

This clone was detected only a few times. This chain uses TRBV4-2 with TRBJ1-2; D is perhaps TRBD1 (6 bases). The CDR3 is 13 residues long. Looked up from germline, CDR1 is LGHNA and CDR2 is YNFKEQ. V lost 3 bases to trimming and J lost 7 bases, with 12 bases between them. CDR3 DNA sequence: TGTGCCAGCAGCCAGGGGGCTCTGCTTGGCTACACCTTC. This encodes CASSQGALLGYTF.

The chain combines TRBV28 with TRBJ2-5, with 7 bases aligning to TRBD2. CDR1 and CDR2 (germline): MDHEN, SYDVKM. This CDR3 comprises 15 residues. With V trimmed by 6 bases and J by 5 bases, 12 bases remained unmatched. CDR3 protein: CASRGWTRVAETQYF. The DNA of the CDR3 is TGTGCCAGCAGGGGATGGACTAGGGTTGCGGAGACCCAGTACTTC.

The CDR3 reads CASSLGRGGYQPQHF. Written as DNA, the CDR3 is TGTGCCAGCTCACTTGGGAGGGGCGGATATCAGCCCCAGCATTTT. This chain links TRBV18 with TRBJ1-5, with a tentative D call TRBD1 (5 bases). The CDR3 is 15 amino acids. Trimming left V 4 bases short and J 5 bases short, with 15 bases between. Looked up from germline, CDR1 is KGHSH and CDR2 is LQKENI.

The chain combines TRBV5-1 with TRBJ2-2; D may be TRBD1 or TRBD2 (5 bases each). V dropped 4 bases and J dropped 5 bases, with 18 bases sitting between them. CDR1 SGHRS and CDR2 YFSETQ come from the germline V gene. The CDR3 loop spans 16 amino acids. The CDR3 DNA reads as TGCGCCAGCAGCCCTGGGACCTTGAAGGGAACCGGGGAGCTGTTTTTT. Translating it yields CASSPGTLKGTGELFF.

This clone showed up just a few times. This chain links TRBV28 with TRBJ2-3; possibly TRBD1 or TRBD2 for D (5 bases each). The V and J ends lost 3 bases and 2 bases respectively, with 21 bases between them. Germline lookup yields CDR1 MDHEN and CDR2 SYDVKM. This CDR3 comprises 18 residues. The CDR3 DNA reads as TGTGCCAGCAGTTTCCGTACTAGGGGCCTCCATCCCACAGATACGCAGTATTTT. Residues: CASSFRTRGLHPTDTQYF.

The gene calls are TRBV19 and TRBJ2-7; 12 bases fit TRBD2. The CDR3 runs 15 residues. J lost 6 bases, V lost 5 bases, and 8 bases had no gene match. CDR1 and CDR2 from the germline V gene are LNHDA and SQIVND (reference sequence). CDR3 coding DNA: TGTGCCAGTAGTCCCCTAGCGGGAGGGCCTGGCGAGCAGTACTTC. Translation: CASSPLAGGPGEQYF. The full variable domain, in which reference TRBV19 and TRBJ2-7 provide the parts outside the CDR3, is DGGITQSPKYLFRKEGQNVTLSCEQNLNHDAMYWYRQDPGQGLRLIYYSQIVNDFQKGDIAEGYSVSREKKESFPLTVTSAQKNPTAFYLCASSPLAGGPGEQYFGPGTRLTVT.

The V gene is TRBV2, the J gene TRBJ2-1, with TRBD2 as a possible D gene (6 bases). V was pared by 10 bases and J by 5 bases, with 18 bases between. CDR1 is SNHLY, CDR2 FYNNEI, per germline. The CDR3 length is 14 residues. CDR3 sequence (DNA): TGTGCCATCCGCCGGGACTCCTACCACAATGAGCAGTTCTTC. Protein: CAIRRDSYHNEQFF.

The DNA for the CDR3 is TGTGCCAGCAGTTTTTTGCCAATGGGCCTTGGAAACACCATATATTTT. Encoded protein: CASSFLPMGLGNTIYF. The chain is built from TRBV27 and TRBJ1-3; D unclear. The CDR3 spans 16 residues. V was pared by 3 bases and J by 3 bases, with 15 bases between. Germline assignment: CDR1 MNHEY and CDR2 SMNVEV (reference sequence).

The V call is TRBV9, the J call TRBJ2-3, with 10 bases identical to TRBD2. This CDR3 is 18 amino acids long. Germline V lookup: CDR1 SGDLS, CDR2 YYNGEE. V lost 0 bases and J lost 6; bases outside the gene matches: 13. CDR3 in amino acids: CASSVEGASGSFRDTQYF. As DNA, the CDR3 is TGTGCCAGCAGCGTAGAGGGGGCTAGCGGGAGTTTCAGGGATACGCAGTATTTT. The full variable domain, in which reference TRBV9 and TRBJ2-3 provide the parts outside the CDR3, is DSGVTQTPKHLITATGQRVTLRCSPRSGDLSVYWYQQSLDQGLQFLIQYYNGEERAKGNILERFSAQQFPDLHSELNLSSLELGDSALYFCASSVEGASGSFRDTQYFGPGTRLTVL.

This clone counts as hyperexpanded. This chain links TRBV28 with TRBJ1-2, with D maybe TRBD1 (5 bases). The CDR3 extends over 13 amino acids. Per germline, CDR1 MDHEN and CDR2 SYDVKM. V shed 3 bases and J shed 4 bases, with 9 bases lying between them. DNA of the CDR3: TGTGCCAGCAGTTTCCGACAGACCTATGGCTACACCTTC. As protein: CASSFRQTYGYTF.

The V and J genes are TRBV12-5 and TRBJ2-1, with D tentatively TRBD1 (5 bases). CDR1 is LGHNT and CDR2 is FRNRAP in the germline V gene. This CDR3 region has 13 residues. The V end was cut by 6 bases, the J end by 9 bases, with 15 bases between. CDR3 sequence reads: CASGTDRGSEQFF. As DNA, the CDR3 is TGTGCTAGTGGGACCGATAGGGGCAGTGAGCAGTTCTTC. Supplemented by reference TRBV12-5 and TRBJ2-1, the full variable domain reads DARVTQTPRHKVTEMGQEVTMRCQPILGHNTVFWYRQTMMQGLELLAYFRNRAPLDDSGMPKDRFSAEMPDATLATLKIQPSEPRDSAVYFCASGTDRGSEQFFGPGTRLTVL.

The rearrangement links TRBV7-2 to TRBJ2-5; a possible D gene is TRBD2 (6 bases). CDR3 length: 16 residues. Trimming removed 3 bases from V and 1 base from J, with 15 bases in between. Looked up from germline, CDR1 is SGHTA and CDR2 is FQGNSA. The DNA for the CDR3 is TGTGCCAGCAGCTTTACCTCGCGGGGCCCCCAAGAGACCCAGTACTTC. The encoded protein is CASSFTSRGPQETQYF.